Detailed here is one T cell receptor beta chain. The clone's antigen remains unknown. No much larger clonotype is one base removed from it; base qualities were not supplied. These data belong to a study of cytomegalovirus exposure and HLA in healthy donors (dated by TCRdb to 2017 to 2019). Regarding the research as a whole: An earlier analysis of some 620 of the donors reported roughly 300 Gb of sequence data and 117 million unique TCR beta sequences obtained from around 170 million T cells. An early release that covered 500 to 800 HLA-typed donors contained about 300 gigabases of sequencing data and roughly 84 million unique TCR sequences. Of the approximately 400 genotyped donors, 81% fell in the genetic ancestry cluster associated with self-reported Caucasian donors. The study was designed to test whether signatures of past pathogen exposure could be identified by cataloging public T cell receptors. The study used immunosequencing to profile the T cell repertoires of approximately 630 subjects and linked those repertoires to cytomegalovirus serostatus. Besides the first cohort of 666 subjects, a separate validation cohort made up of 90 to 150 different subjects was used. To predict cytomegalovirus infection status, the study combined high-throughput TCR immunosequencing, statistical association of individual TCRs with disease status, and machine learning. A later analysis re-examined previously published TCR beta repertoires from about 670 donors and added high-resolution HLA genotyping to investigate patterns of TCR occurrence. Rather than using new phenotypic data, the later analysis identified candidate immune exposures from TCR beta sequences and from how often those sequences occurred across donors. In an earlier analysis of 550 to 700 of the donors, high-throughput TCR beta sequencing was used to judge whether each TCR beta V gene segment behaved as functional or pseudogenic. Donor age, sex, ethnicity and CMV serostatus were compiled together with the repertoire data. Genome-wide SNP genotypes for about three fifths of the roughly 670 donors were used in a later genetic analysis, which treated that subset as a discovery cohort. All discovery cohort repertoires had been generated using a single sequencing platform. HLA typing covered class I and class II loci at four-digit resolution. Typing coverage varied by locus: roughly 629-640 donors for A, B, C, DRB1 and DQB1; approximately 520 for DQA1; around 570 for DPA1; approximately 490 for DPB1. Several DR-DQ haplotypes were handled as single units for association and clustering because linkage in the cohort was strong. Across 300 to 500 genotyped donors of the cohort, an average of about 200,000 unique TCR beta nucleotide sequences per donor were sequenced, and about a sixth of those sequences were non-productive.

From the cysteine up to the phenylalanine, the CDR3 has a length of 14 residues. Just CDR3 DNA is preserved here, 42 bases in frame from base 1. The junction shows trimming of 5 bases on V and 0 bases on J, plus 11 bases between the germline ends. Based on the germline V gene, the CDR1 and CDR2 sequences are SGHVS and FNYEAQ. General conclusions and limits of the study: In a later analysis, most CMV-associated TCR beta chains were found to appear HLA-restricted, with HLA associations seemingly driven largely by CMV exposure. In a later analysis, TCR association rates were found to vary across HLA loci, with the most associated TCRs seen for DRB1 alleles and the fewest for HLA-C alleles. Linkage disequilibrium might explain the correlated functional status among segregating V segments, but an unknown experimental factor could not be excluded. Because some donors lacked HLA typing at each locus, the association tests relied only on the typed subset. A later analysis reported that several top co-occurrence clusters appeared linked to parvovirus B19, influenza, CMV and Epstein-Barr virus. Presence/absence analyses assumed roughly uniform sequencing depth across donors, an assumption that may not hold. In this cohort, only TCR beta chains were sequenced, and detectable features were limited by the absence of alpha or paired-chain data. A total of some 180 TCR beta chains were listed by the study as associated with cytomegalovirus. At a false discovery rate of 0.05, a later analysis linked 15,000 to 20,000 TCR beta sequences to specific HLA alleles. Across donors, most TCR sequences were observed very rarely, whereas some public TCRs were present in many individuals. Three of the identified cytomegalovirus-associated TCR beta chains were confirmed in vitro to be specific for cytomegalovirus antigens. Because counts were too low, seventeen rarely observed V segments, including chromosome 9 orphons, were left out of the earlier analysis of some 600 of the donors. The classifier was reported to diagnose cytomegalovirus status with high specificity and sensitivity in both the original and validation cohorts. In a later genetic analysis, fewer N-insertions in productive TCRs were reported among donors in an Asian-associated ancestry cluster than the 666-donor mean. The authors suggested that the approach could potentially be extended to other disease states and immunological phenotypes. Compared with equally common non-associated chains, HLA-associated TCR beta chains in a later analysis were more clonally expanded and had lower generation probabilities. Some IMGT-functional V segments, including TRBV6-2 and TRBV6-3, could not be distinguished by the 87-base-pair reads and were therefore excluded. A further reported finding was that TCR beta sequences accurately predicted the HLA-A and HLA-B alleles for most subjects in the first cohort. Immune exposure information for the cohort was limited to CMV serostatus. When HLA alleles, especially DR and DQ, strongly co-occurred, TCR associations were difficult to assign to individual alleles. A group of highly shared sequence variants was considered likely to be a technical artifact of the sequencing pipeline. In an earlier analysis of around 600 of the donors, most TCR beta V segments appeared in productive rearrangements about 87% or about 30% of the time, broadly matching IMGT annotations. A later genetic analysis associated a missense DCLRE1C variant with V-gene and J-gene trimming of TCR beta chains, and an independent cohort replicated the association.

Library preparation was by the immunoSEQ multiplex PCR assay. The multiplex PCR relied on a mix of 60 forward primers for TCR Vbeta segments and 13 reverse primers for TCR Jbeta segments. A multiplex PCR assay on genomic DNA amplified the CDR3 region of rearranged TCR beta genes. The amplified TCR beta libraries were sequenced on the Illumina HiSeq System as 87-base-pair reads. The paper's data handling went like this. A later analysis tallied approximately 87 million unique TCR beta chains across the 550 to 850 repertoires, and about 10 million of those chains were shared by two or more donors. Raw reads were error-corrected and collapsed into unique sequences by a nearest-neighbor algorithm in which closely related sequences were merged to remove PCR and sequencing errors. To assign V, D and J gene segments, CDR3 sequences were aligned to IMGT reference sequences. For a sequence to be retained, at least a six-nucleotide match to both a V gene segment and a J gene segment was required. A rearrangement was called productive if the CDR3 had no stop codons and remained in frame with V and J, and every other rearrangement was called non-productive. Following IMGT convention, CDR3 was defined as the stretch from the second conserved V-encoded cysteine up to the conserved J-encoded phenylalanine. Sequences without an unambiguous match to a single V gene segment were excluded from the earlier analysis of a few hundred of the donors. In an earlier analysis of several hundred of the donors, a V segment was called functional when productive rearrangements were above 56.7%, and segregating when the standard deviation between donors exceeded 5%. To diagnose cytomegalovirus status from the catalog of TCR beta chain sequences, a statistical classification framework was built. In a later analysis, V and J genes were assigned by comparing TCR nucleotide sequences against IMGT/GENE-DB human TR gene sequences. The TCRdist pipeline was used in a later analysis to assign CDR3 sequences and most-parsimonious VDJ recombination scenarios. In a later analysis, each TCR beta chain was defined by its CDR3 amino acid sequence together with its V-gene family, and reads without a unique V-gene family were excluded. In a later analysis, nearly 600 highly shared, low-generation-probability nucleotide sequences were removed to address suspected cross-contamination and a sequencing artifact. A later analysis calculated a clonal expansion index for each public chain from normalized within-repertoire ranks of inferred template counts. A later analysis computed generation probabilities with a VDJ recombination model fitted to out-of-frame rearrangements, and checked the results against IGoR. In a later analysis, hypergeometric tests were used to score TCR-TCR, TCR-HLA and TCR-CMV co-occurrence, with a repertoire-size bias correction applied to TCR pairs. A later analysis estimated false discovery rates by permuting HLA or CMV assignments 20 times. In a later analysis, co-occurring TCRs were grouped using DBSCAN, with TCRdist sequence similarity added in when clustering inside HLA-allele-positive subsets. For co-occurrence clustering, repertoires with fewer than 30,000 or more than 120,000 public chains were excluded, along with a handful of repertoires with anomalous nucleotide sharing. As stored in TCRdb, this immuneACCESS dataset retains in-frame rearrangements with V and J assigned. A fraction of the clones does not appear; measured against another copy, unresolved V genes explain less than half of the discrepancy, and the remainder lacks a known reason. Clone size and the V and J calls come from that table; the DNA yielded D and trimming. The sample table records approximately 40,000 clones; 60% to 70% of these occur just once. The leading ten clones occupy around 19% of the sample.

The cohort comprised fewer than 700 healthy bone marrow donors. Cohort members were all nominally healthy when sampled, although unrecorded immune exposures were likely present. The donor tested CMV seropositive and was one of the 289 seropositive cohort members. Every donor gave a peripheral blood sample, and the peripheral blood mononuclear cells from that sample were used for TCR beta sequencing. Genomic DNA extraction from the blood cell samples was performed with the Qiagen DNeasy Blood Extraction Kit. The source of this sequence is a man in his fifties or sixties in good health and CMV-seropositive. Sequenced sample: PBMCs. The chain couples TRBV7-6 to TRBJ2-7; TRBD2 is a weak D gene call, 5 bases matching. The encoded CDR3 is CASSLRLNSYEQYF. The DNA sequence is TGTGCCAGCAGCCTACGACTAAACTCCTACGAGCAGTACTTC.